A selection of T cell receptor beta chains follows, all from one sample in a study of T cell changes during pregnancy in multiple sclerosis. Produced via immunoSEQ multiplex PCR; TCRdb's table is partial and in-frame only. The table records roughly 120,000 clones, 90% to 95% of them present only once. Here the sequenced sample was peripheral blood, taken before pregnancy. All receptors derive from a female donor with multiple sclerosis, enrolled in a pregnancy study. The CDR3 runs from the conserved cysteine through the conserved F or W. D genes are given only for firm matches. Only some rows state a clone size, as once, few, many or a class for expanded clones.

d_call clone_size j_call cdr3_length v_call cdr3_aa cdr3_nt
- - TRBJ1-4 13 TRBV18 CASSQRVNEKLFF TGTGCCAGCTCACAGAGGGTTAATGAAAAACTGTTTTTT
- - TRBJ1-1 14 TRBV28 CASSSSRGEDEAFF TGTGCCAGCAGTTCCTCCCGGGGGGAGGATGAAGCTTTCTTT
TRBD2 - TRBJ2-3 15 TRBV7-9 CASSSALAATDTQYF TGTGCCAGCAGTTCGGCTCTAGCGGCCACAGATACGCAGTATTTT
TRBD2 - TRBJ2-7 15 TRBV10-3 CAISKDPSGSYEQYF TGTGCCATCAGTAAGGATCCTAGCGGGAGCTACGAGCAGTACTTC
- - TRBJ2-7 15 TRBV11-1 CASSLEGESSYEQYF TGTGCCAGCAGCTTAGAGGGGGAGAGCTCCTACGAGCAGTACTTC
TRBD1 - TRBJ1-6 17 TRBV5-1 CASSLDRGRFPNSPLHF TGCGCCAGCAGCCTCGACAGGGGGCGCTTCCCCAATTCACCCCTCCACTTT
- - TRBJ2-7 12 TRBV13 CASSLRGYEQYF TGTGCCAGCAGCTTAAGGGGCTACGAGCAGTACTTC
- - TRBJ1-4 15 TRBV6-1 CASSEESGKYEKLFF TGTGCCAGCAGTGAAGAGTCAGGGAAATATGAAAAACTGTTTTTT
- - TRBJ1-2 14 TRBV9 CASSKSGGLYGYTF TGTGCCAGCAGCAAGTCGGGGGGTCTCTATGGCTACACCTTC
- few TRBJ1-2 14 TRBV5-1 CASSSQLDYEGYTF TGCGCCAGCAGCTCGCAGCTAGATTATGAAGGCTACACCTTC
- - TRBJ2-3 16 TRBV2 CASSESTDSSTDTQYF TGTGCCAGCAGTGAAAGCACGGACTCCAGCACAGATACGCAGTATTTT
- - TRBJ2-6 16 TRBV14 CASSQAQGSGANVLTF TGTGCCAGCAGCCAAGCTCAGGGGTCTGGGGCCAACGTCCTGACTTTC
- - TRBJ2-1 15 TRBV28 CASRRGQSSYNEQFF TGTGCCAGCAGGAGAGGGCAAAGCTCCTACAATGAGCAGTTCTTC
- once TRBJ2-7 14 TRBV30 CAWTSASTAYEQYF TGTGCCTGGACGTCGGCTTCGACAGCCTACGAGCAGTACTTC
- - TRBJ1-3 14 TRBV5-6 CASSLRGSGNTIYF TGTGCCAGCAGCTTGCGGGGCTCTGGAAACACCATATATTTT
- once TRBJ1-6 16 TRBV6-1 CASSEVGDFEGSPLHF TGTGCCAGCAGTGAAGTGGGGGACTTTGAGGGTTCACCCCTCCACTTT
TRBD2 - TRBJ2-3 16 TRBV7-2 CASSLTSGGGQDTQYF TGTGCCAGCAGCTTAACTAGCGGGGGGGGCCAAGATACGCAGTATTTT
- - TRBJ2-1 15 TRBV29-1 CSVVPTARAVNEQFF TGCAGCGTTGTACCCACTGCGAGAGCGGTCAATGAGCAGTTCTTC
- - TRBJ1-1 13 TRBV7-6 CASSPGGMSEAFF TGTGCCAGCAGCCCCGGGGGAATGTCTGAAGCTTTCTTT
TRBD1 - TRBJ2-7 15 TRBV5-6 CASSRPGQGHYEQYF TGTGCCAGCAGCCGGCCGGGACAGGGACACTACGAGCAGTACTTC
- - TRBJ1-4 14 TRBV2 CASSRVRAGEKLFF TGTGCCAGCAGCCGAGTAAGGGCGGGTGAAAAACTGTTTTTT
- - TRBJ2-3 15 TRBV7-9 CASIHTGTSTDTQYF TGTGCCAGCATCCATACGGGGACTAGCACAGATACGCAGTATTTT
TRBD1 - TRBJ1-2 13 TRBV6-5 CASSFGQAYGYTF TGTGCCAGCAGTTTTGGACAGGCCTATGGCTACACCTTC
- once TRBJ1-5 14 TRBV27 CASSFSGRGQPQHF TGTGCCAGCAGTTTCTCAGGGAGGGGTCAGCCCCAGCATTTT
TRBD2 - TRBJ2-1 15 TRBV27 CASSLTGLAGAEQFF TGTGCCAGCAGTCTTACCGGGCTAGCGGGAGCTGAGCAGTTCTTC
- few TRBJ1-2 15 TRBV27 CASSLSSRAGYGYTF TGTGCCAGCAGTTTATCGTCAAGGGCGGGGTATGGCTACACCTTC
TRBD2 - TRBJ2-2 15 TRBV29-1 CSAGLAGPNTGELFF TGCAGCGCGGGGCTAGCGGGGCCGAACACCGGGGAGCTGTTTTTT
- - TRBJ1-3 16 TRBV28 CASSFEEESSGNTIYF TGTGCCAGCAGTTTTGAGGAGGAGAGCTCTGGAAACACCATATATTTT
- - TRBJ2-2 17 TRBV2 CASSDGGLRTLTGELFF TGTGCCAGCAGTGATGGAGGCCTCAGGACCCTCACCGGGGAGCTGTTTTTT
TRBD2 - TRBJ2-2 16 TRBV27 CASSRLAGVKTGELFF TGTGCCAGCAGCCGACTAGCGGGAGTCAAGACCGGGGAGCTGTTTTTT
- - TRBJ2-5 14 TRBV2 CASSEGRHGETQYF TGTGCCAGCAGTGAGGGGCGACACGGTGAGACCCAGTACTTC
- once TRBJ1-5 16 TRBV7-6 CASRGPRQNSNQPQHF TGTGCCAGCAGGGGGCCACGACAGAATAGCAATCAGCCCCAGCATTTT
TRBD2 - TRBJ2-2 19 TRBV5-1 CASRPKQREFPSNTGELFF TGCGCCAGCAGGCCCAAGCAGCGGGAGTTCCCATCGAACACCGGGGAGCTGTTTTTT
- few TRBJ2-7 15 TRBV2 CASILMTGVGHEQYF TGTGCCAGCATCCTAATGACGGGGGTTGGCCACGAGCAGTACTTC
- - TRBJ1-5 13 TRBV30 CASSEGSNQPQHF TGTGCCTCAAGTGAGGGTAGCAATCAGCCCCAGCATTTT
- once TRBJ1-1 13 TRBV29-1 CSVAGTPNTEAFF TGCAGCGTCGCCGGGACACCGAACACTGAAGCTTTCTTT
TRBD2 - TRBJ2-1 13 TRBV29-1 CSVGTSGSNEQFF TGCAGCGTTGGGACTAGCGGGAGTAATGAGCAGTTCTTC
TRBD2 - TRBJ2-7 15 TRBV4-1 CASSREAGGPYEQYF TGCGCCAGCAGCCGAGAAGCGGGGGGGCCCTACGAGCAGTACTTC
TRBD2 - TRBJ2-1 15 TRBV30 CAWRFPGLAANEQFF TGTGCCTGGAGATTCCCGGGACTAGCGGCGAATGAGCAGTTCTTC
TRBD2 - TRBJ2-2 16 TRBV19 CASSIGLRGDTGELFF TGTGCCAGTAGTATAGGGTTGCGGGGGGACACCGGGGAGCTGTTTTTT
- - TRBJ2-1 13 TRBV19 CASTAGSYNEQFF TGTGCCAGTACCGCGGGCTCCTACAATGAGCAGTTCTTC
TRBD2 - TRBJ2-7 17 TRBV27 CASSLTSGRSTYMEQYF TGTGCCAGCAGTTTAACTAGCGGGAGATCTACTTATATGGAGCAGTACTTC
TRBD2 - TRBJ2-1 18 TRBV7-6 CASSRWKPLAGDFNEQFF TGTGCCAGCAGCCGCTGGAAACCGCTAGCGGGGGATTTCAATGAGCAGTTCTTC
TRBD2 - TRBJ2-1 17 TRBV7-2 CASSLRLAGLTYNEQFF TGTGCCAGCAGCTTAAGGCTAGCGGGTCTAACCTACAATGAGCAGTTCTTC
TRBD1 - TRBJ1-4 15 TRBV28 CASSSLQGATEKLFF TGTGCCAGCAGTTCCCTACAGGGGGCTACTGAAAAACTGTTTTTT
TRBD1 - TRBJ2-1 15 TRBV7-8 CASSLRGPPGGEQFF TGTGCCAGCAGCTTACGGGGACCTCCAGGGGGTGAGCAGTTCTTC
TRBD1 - TRBJ1-2 14 TRBV7-3 CASSPTGGWDGYTF TGTGCCAGCAGCCCGACAGGGGGCTGGGATGGCTACACCTTC
- - TRBJ2-2 16 TRBV7-6 CASSLGSTRNTGELFF TGTGCCAGCAGCTTAGGTAGTACTCGTAACACCGGGGAGCTGTTTTTT
- - TRBJ2-2 15 TRBV7-2 CASSLRGGAFGELFF TGTGCCAGCAGCTTACGAGGGGGGGCCTTCGGGGAGCTGTTTTTT
- - TRBJ1-4 13 TRBV9 CASSVLAGEKLFF TGTGCCAGCAGCGTCTTGGCGGGTGAAAAACTGTTTTTT
- - TRBJ1-5 18 TRBV19 CASSIPVTGRVSNQPQHF TGTGCCAGTAGTATCCCAGTAACAGGGAGGGTAAGCAATCAGCCCCAGCATTTT
- - TRBJ1-2 12 TRBV30 CAWIGGAFGYTF TGTGCCTGGATAGGGGGGGCGTTTGGCTACACCTTC
TRBD2 - TRBJ2-5 15 TRBV25-1 CASSQGLAGVETQYF TGTGCCAGCAGCCAAGGACTAGCGGGGGTGGAGACCCAGTACTTC
TRBD2 - TRBJ2-3 16 TRBV5-1 CASSLAAGGPTDTQYF TGCGCCAGCAGCTTGGCAGCGGGGGGGCCTACAGATACGCAGTATTTT
- - TRBJ2-5 13 TRBV7-2 CASSREIQETQYF TGTGCCAGCAGCCGAGAGATACAAGAGACCCAGTACTTC